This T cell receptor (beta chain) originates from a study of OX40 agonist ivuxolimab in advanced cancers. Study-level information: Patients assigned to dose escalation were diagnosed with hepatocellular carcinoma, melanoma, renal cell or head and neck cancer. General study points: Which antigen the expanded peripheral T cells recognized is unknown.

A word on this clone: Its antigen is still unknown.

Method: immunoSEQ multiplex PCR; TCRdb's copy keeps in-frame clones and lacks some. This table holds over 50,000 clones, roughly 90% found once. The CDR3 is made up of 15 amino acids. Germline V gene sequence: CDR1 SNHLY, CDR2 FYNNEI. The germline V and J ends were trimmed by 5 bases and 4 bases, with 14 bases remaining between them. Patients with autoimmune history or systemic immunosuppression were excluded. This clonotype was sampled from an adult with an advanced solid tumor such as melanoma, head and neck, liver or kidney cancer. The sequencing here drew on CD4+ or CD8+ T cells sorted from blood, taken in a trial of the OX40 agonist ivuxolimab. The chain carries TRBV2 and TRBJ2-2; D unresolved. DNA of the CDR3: TGTGCCAGCAGTTTCAGTGGGGTTGGCACCGGGGAGCTGTTTTTT. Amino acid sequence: CASSFSGVGTGELFF.